The 15 T cell receptor beta chains presented below share a single source sample, sequenced in a study of blood T cells in healthy people across ages. PCR was performed a second time for about 7 to 11 cycles using a sample-barcoded 5' primer and a J-beta primer mix. TCRdb analysed the 5' RACE reads with MiXCR anew, one entry per CDR3 protein. This sample has 650,000 to 1,000,000 distinct CDR3 sequences, with about 36% found just once. The sample comprised blood. The source of these receptors is a young man in good health.

There are a few counts of this clonotype. V and J are TRBV27 and TRBJ1-2; D ambiguous. The CDR3 sequence is 12 residues long. Trimming removed 8 bases at V and 3 bases at J, with 10 bases between. From germline, CDR1 is MNHEY and CDR2 SMNVEV (reference sequence). The CDR3 is CASGTRYYGYTF. The CDR3 DNA sequence: TGTGCCAGCGGAACAAGGTACTATGGCTACACCTTC.

The chain uses TRBV27 and TRBJ1-2; no firm D call. Germline V gene sequence: CDR1 MNHEY, CDR2 SMNVEV (reference sequence). V was pared by 5 bases and J by 3 bases, with 10 bases between. The CDR3 is 13 amino acids. Written as DNA, the CDR3 is TGTGCCAGCAGTGTCGATGGGGACTATGGCTACACCTTC. Translating it yields CASSVDGDYGYTF.

This clonotype was seen a few times. The gene calls are TRBV15 and TRBJ1-1, with no clear D. Trimming stripped 0 bases from V and 1 base from J, with 6 bases between. CDR3 length equals 14 residues. Looked up from germline, CDR1 is LNHNV and CDR2 is YYDKDF (reference sequence). As DNA, the CDR3 is TGTGCCACCAGCAGAGAGGTTAGGAACACTGAAGCTTTCTTT. This translates into CATSREVRNTEAFF.

Details on this clonotype: This may come from a read error, since a much larger clone is one base off. The chain has TRBV16 and TRBJ1-5; D gene uncertain. The CDR3 has 15 amino acids. CDR1 KGHSY and CDR2 FQNENV come from the germline V gene. CDR3 amino acids: CASNQSYSRNQPQHF. DNA of the CDR3: TGTGCCAGCAACCAATCGTACAGCCGCAATCAGCCCCAGCATTTT.

This clonotype appeared many times. The genes are TRBV7-9 and TRBJ2-1, with 10 bases that match TRBD1. This CDR3 region has 15 residues. Germline CDR1 reads SEHNR; CDR2 reads FQNEAQ (reference sequence). V gave up 4 bases and J gave up 4 bases; unmatched junction bases: 4. CDR3 sequence: CASSSGDRGYNEQFF. The CDR3 coding sequence is TGTGCCAGCAGCTCCGGGGACAGGGGATACAATGAGCAGTTCTTC.

The chain recombines TRBV24-1 with TRBJ2-2; 9 bases align to TRBD1. The trim removed 5 bases at V and 1 base at J, leaving 4 bases unmatched. This CDR3 has 16 residues. In germline, CDR1 is KGHDR, CDR2 SFDVKD. The DNA for the CDR3 is TGTGCCACCAGTGGTCAGGACAGGGGGAACACCGGGGAGCTGTTTTTT. As protein: CATSGQDRGNTGELFF.

This clonotype was seen more than once but under ten times. The V and J genes are TRBV6-5 and TRBJ2-7, with TRBD1 identical over 7 bases. Losses at the gene ends were 2 bases for V and 1 base for J; bases not matched to a gene: 14. Germline values: CDR1 MNHEY, CDR2 SVGAGI. CDR3 length: 18 residues. The CDR3, as DNA: TGTGCCAGCAGTTACCCCATACGCCGAGGACAGGAGTCCTACGAGCAGTACTTC. Protein product: CASSYPIRRGQESYEQYF.

A few counts support this clonotype. V is TRBV7-2 and J is TRBJ2-1; D is unresolved. V was cut by 5 bases and J by 1 base, with 12 bases left in between. This CDR3 is built from 15 residues. Germline-derived CDR1 and CDR2 are SGHTA and FQGNSA. The CDR3 spells CASSREDWSYNEQFF. For the CDR3, the DNA is TGTGCCAGCAGCAGAGAGGATTGGTCCTACAATGAGCAGTTCTTC.

This chain links TRBV6-2 or TRBV6-3 with TRBJ2-3; D is possibly TRBD1 or TRBD2 (5 bases each). The CDR3 loop spans 14 amino acids. V gave up 6 bases and J gave up 3 bases, with 13 bases separating them. CDR1 is MNHEY and CDR2 is SVGEGT in the germline V gene. Here the CDR3 DNA reads TGTGCCAGCAGGAAAAGTGAGGGGACAGATACGCAGTATTTT. Translating gives CASRKSEGTDTQYF.

The J gene is TRBJ1-1, the V gene TRBV7-9; a weak D match, TRBD1 (6 bases). Trimming stripped 5 bases from V and 3 bases from J, with 16 bases between. The CDR3 sequence is 15 residues long. In germline, CDR1 is SEHNR, CDR2 FQNEAQ (reference sequence). The chain's CDR3 is CASSLPYRDYTEAFF. The CDR3 DNA follows: TGTGCCAGCAGCCTACCGTACAGGGATTACACTGAAGCTTTCTTT.

In its sample, this clonotype was seen a few times. The rearrangement uses TRBV7-2 and TRBJ1-1; weak D call: TRBD1 (6 bases). Trimming pared 4 bases from V and 9 bases from J, leaving 15 bases between. Germline V lookup: CDR1 SGHTA, CDR2 FQGNSA. The CDR3 is 13 amino acids. CDR3 DNA: TGTGCCAGCAGCTCCACGGCTGGGACACAAGCTTTCTTT. The encoded protein is CASSSTAGTQAFF.

The V gene is TRBV5-1, the J gene TRBJ1-1, with a possible D match to TRBD1 (5 bases). The CDR3 covers 14 residues. Germline CDR1 is SGHRS and CDR2 is YFSETQ. V lost 1 base and J lost 5, with 12 bases in between. The DNA for the CDR3 is TGCGCCAGCAGCTTGTCCGGGACCTCGACTGAAGCTTTCTTT. Translation gives CASSLSGTSTEAFF.

Concerning this clonotype itself: The germline gene is not matched at one end of the junction; a read error may be the cause. The chain employs TRBV6-2 or TRBV6-3 and TRBJ1-1, with D uncertain. CDR1 MNHEY and CDR2 SVGEGT come from the germline V gene. The CDR3 sequence is 14 residues long. CDR3 loop: CVSRLAAGNTEAFF. The CDR3, as DNA: TGTGTCAGCAGATTGGCGGCAGGGAACACTGAAGCTTTCTTT.

On this clonotype itself: A clone one base away is much larger, so this may be a read error. The chain combines TRBV6-6 with TRBJ1-2; TRBD1 agrees at 8 bases. CDR3 length equals 16 residues. Per germline, CDR1 MNHNY and CDR2 SVGAGI (reference sequence). The CDR3 sequence is CAGSYSRTGNNYGYTF. Here the CDR3 DNA reads TGTGCCGGCAGTTACTCTAGGACAGGGAACAACTATGGCTACACCTTC.

The chain recombines TRBV20-1 with TRBJ2-7, with a possible D match to TRBD2 (5 bases). CDR3 length: 12 amino acids. Trimming left V 1 base short and J 6 bases short, with 10 bases between. Germline CDR1 reads DFQATT; CDR2 reads SNEGSKA (reference sequence). CDR3 coding DNA: TGCAGTGCTAGAGCGGAGGACTTCGAGCAGTACTTC. It yields the protein CSARAEDFEQYF.